Here is one T cell receptor (beta chain) with its context. The sample is drawn from a study of blood T cell repertoires in COVID-19. About the study: The samples span acute and convalescent COVID-19 from the United States, Italy and Spain.

Seattle patient enrollment occurred during active infection, with longitudinal follow-up thereafter. The CDR3 runs 13 residues. Germline-derived CDR1 and CDR2 are SGHNT and YYREEE (reference sequence). After removal of 4 bases from V and 4 bases from J, the junction contained 2 bases not matched to a gene. The data were produced by immunoSEQ multiplex PCR, yet TCRdb's version contains in-frame clones alone and is incomplete. The table records some 49,000 clones, 85% to 95% of them present only once. Material for sequencing was peripheral blood. This sequence was found in a man aged 55 to 70 with COVID-19, enrolled during active disease. The chain recombines TRBV5-4 with TRBJ1-2; 9 bases are a match to TRBD1. The CDR3 DNA follows: TGTGCCAGCAGCCAGGGACAGGGCTATGGCTACACCTTC. Amino acid sequence: CASSQGQGYGYTF.